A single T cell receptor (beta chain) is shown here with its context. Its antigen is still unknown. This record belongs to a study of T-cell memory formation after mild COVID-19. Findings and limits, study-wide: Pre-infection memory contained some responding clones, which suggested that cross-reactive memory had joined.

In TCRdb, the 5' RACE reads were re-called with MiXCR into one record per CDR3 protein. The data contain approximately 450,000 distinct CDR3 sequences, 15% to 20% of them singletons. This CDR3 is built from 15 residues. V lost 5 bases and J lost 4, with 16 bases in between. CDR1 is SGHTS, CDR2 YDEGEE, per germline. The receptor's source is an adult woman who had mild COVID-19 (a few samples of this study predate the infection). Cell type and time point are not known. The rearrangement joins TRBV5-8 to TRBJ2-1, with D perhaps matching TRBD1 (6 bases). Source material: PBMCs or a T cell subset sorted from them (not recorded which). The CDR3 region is CASSSTGQKYNEQFF. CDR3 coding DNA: TGTGCCAGCAGTTCTACAGGGCAAAAGTACAATGAGCAGTTCTTC.